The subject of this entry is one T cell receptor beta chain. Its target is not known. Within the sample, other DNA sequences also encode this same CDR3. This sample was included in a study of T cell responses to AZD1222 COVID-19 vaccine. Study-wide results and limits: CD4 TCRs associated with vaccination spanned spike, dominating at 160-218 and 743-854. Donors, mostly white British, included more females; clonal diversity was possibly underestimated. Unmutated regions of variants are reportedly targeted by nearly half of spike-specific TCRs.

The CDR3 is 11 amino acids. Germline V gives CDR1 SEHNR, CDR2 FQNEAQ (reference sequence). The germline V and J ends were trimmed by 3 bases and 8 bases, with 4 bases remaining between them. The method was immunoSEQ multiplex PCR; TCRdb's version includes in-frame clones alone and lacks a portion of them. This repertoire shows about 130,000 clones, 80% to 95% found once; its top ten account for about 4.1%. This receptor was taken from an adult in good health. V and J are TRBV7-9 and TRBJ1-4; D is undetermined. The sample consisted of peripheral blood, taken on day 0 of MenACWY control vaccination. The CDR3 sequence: CASSFGEKLFF. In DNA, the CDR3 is TGTGCCAGCAGCTTTGGCGAAAAACTGTTTTTT.